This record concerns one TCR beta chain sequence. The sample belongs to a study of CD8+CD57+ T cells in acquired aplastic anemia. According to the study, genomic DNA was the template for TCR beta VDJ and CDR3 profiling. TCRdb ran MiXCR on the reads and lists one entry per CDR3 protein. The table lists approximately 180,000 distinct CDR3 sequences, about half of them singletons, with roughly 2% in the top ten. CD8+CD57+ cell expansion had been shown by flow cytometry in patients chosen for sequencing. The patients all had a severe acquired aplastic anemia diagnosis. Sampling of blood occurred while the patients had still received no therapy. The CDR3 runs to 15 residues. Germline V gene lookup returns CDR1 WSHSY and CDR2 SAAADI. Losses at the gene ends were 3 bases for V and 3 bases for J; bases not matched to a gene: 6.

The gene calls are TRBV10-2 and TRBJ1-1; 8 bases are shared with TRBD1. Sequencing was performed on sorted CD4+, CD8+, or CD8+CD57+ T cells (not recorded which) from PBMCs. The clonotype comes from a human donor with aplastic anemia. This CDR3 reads CASSDTGTGHTEAFF. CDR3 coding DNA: TGCGCCAGCAGTGATACGGGGACAGGACACACTGAAGCTTTCTTT.